Here is one TCR beta chain with its context. This sample stems from a study of blood T cell repertoires in COVID-19. Study details: Samples taken during acute and convalescent COVID-19 were collected in the United States, Italy and Spain.

Generated by immunoSEQ multiplex PCR, the TCRdb table keeps only in-frame clones and is missing some. The sample comprises a few hundred thousand clones, 89% of which are singletons, and around 10% rests with the top ten. Germline-derived CDR1 and CDR2 are SGHNT and YYREEE (reference sequence). With 0 bases removed from V and 5 bases from J, the gap between germline ends came to 11 bases. CDR3 size: 14 residues. The chain employs TRBV5-4 and TRBJ2-5; D not certain. The material sequenced was peripheral blood. The origin of this receptor is a young woman with COVID-19, enrolled during active disease. The CDR3 coding sequence is TGTGCCAGCAGCTTGGCTCCTTTGAGGGAGACCCAGTACTTC. Encoded protein: CASSLAPLRETQYF.